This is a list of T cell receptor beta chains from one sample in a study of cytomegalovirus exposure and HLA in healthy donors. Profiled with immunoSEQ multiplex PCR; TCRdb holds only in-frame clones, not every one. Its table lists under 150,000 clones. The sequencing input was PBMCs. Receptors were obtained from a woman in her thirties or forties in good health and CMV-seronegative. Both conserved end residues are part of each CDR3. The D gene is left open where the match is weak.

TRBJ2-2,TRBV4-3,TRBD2,CASSQDVTAGAFGGELFF,TGCGCCAGCAGCCAAGATGTTACAGCGGGGGCCTTTGGCGGGGAGCTGTTTTTT
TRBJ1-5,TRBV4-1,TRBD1,CASSQGTTGVRPQHF,TGCGCCAGCAGCCAAGGGACGACAGGGGTAAGGCCCCAGCATTTT
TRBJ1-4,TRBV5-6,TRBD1,CASSSMTGFREKLFF,TGTGCCAGCAGCTCGATGACAGGGTTCCGTGAAAAACTGTTTTTT
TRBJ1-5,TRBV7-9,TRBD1,CASSLGDRGTQPQHF,TGTGCCAGCAGCTTAGGGGACAGGGGGACTCAGCCCCAGCATTTT
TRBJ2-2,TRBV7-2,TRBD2,CASSFAGVNTGELFF,TGTGCCAGCAGCTTTGCGGGGGTGAACACCGGGGAGCTGTTTTTT
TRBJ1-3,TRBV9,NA,CASSAGGSGNTIYF,TGTGCCAGCAGCGCCGGGGGCTCTGGAAACACCATATATTTT
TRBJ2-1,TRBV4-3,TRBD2,CASSQENSGGEQFF,TGCGCCAGCAGCCAAGAGAATAGCGGGGGGGAGCAGTTCTTC
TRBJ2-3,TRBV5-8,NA,CASSSGLPPDTQYF,TGTGCCAGCAGCTCAGGACTACCCCCCGATACGCAGTATTTT
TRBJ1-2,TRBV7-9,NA,CASSADSYGYTF,TGTGCCAGCAGCGCGGACAGCTATGGCTACACCTTC
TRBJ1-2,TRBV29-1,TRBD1,CSDRGVYGYTF,TGCAGCGACAGGGGGGTTTATGGCTACACCTTC
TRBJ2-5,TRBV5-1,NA,CASSLEQSPPKTQYF,TGCGCCAGCAGCTTGGAACAGTCCCCCCCGAAGACCCAGTACTTC
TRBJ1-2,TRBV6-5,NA,CATHHEAANYGYTF,TGTGCCACACACCATGAGGCAGCCAACTATGGCTACACCTTC
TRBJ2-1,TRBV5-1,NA,CASSVGQRGNEQFF,TGCGCCAGCAGCGTGGGGCAGAGAGGCAATGAGCAGTTCTTC
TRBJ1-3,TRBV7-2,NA,CASGGGYGNTIYF,TGTGCCAGCGGGGGAGGGTACGGAAACACCATATATTTT
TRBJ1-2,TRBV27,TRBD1,CASSSGTAPNYGYTF,TGTGCCAGCAGTTCGGGGACAGCTCCCAACTATGGCTACACCTTC
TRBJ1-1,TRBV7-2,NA,CASSFGGTNTEAFF,TGTGCCAGCAGCTTCGGCGGGACGAACACTGAAGCTTTCTTT
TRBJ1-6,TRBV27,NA,CASSLPNSPLHF,TGTGCCAGCAGCCTTCCCAATTCACCCCTCCACTTT
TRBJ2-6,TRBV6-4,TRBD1,CASSDDRGVSGANVLTF,TGTGCCAGCAGTGACGACAGGGGAGTCTCTGGGGCCAACGTCCTGACTTTC
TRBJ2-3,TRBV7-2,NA,CASSLESSAPDTQYF,TGTGCCAGCAGCTTAGAATCCAGCGCCCCAGATACGCAGTATTTT
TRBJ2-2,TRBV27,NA,CASSSRQGNTGELFF,TGTGCCAGCAGTTCTCGCCAGGGGAACACCGGGGAGCTGTTTTTT
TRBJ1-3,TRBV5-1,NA,CASSFNLLAGMSSGNTIYF,TGCGCCAGCAGCTTTAACTTGTTAGCAGGGATGAGCTCTGGAAACACCATATATTTT
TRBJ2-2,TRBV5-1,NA,CASSLLSGTNTGELFF,TGCGCCAGCAGCTTGTTGTCGGGGACGAACACCGGGGAGCTGTTTTTT
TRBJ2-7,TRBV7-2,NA,CASGARGARREQYF,TGTGCCAGCGGTGCCAGGGGCGCACGGCGCGAGCAGTACTTC
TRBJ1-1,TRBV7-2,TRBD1,CASSSGGGTEAFF,TGTGCCAGCAGCTCAGGGGGCGGCACTGAAGCTTTCTTT
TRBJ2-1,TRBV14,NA,CASSQDRNNEQFF,TGTGCCAGCAGCCAAGACCGTAACAATGAGCAGTTCTTC
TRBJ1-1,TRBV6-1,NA,CASSRTLNTEAFF,TGTGCCAGCAGTAGGACACTAAACACTGAAGCTTTCTTT
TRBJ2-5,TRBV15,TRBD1,CATSRVNTGAEETQYF,TGTGCCACCAGCAGAGTCAATACAGGGGCCGAAGAGACCCAGTACTTC
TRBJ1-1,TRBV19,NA,CASNLGGEAFF,TGTGCCAGTAATTTGGGAGGAGAAGCTTTCTTT
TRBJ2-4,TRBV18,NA,CASSPTGYLAKNIQYF,TGTGCCAGCTCACCAACAGGGTACCTAGCCAAAAACATTCAGTACTTC
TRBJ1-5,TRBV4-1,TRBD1,CASSLQGGRQPQHF,TGCGCCAGCAGTTTACAGGGGGGCCGTCAGCCCCAGCATTTT
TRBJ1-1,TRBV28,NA,CASSPGGQVFNTEAFF,TGTGCCAGCAGTCCCGGGGGGCAGGTTTTTAACACTGAAGCTTTCTTT
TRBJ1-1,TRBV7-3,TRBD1,CASSPDRGQAFF,TGTGCCAGCAGCCCCGACAGGGGGCAAGCTTTCTTT
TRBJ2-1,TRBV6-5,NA,CASSYNGQKQFF,TGTGCCAGCAGTTACAACGGACAGAAGCAGTTCTTC
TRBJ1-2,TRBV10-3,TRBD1,CAADTVDRAGYYGYTF,TGTGCCGCCGACACGGTTGACAGGGCCGGGTACTATGGCTACACCTTC
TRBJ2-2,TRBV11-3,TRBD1,CASSLAGQGNTGELFF,TGTGCCAGCAGCTTAGCGGGACAGGGGAACACCGGGGAGCTGTTTTTT
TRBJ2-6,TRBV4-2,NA,CASSQDGGAGANVLTF,TGTGCCAGCAGCCAAGATGGAGGGGCTGGGGCCAACGTCCTGACTTTC
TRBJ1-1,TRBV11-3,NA,CAIKRRNRKGTEAFF,TGTGCCATCAAACGGCGAAACAGGAAAGGGACTGAAGCTTTCTTT
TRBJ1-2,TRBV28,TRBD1,CASIQDREDGYTF,TGTGCCAGCATTCAGGACAGGGAGGATGGCTACACCTTC
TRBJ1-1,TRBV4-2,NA,CASSQGNRDKNTEAFF,TGTGCCAGCAGCCAAGGGAACAGGGATAAGAACACTGAAGCTTTCTTT
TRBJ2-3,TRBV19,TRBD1,CASTLGQGGRNTQYF,TGTGCCAGTACCCTCGGACAGGGGGGCAGGAATACGCAGTATTTT
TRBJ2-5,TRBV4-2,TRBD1,CASSQGWDSQETQYF,TGTGCCAGCAGCCAAGGCTGGGACAGCCAAGAGACCCAGTACTTC